These 8 T cell receptor beta chains came from one sample sequenced in a study of blood T cell repertoires in COVID-19. Repertoires were generated with immunoSEQ multiplex PCR, while TCRdb's copy carries only in-frame clones and drops some. The sample holds about 140,000 clones, roughly 79% seen once. Sequenced: peripheral blood. All receptors come from a woman between 55 and 75 years old with acute or convalescent COVID-19.

The chain couples TRBV11-2 to TRBJ2-1; 9 nucleotides agree with TRBD2. CDR1 and CDR2 from the germline V gene are SGHAT and FQNNGV. This CDR3 region has 16 residues. Trimming at V came to 5 bases and at J to 0 bases, leaving 5 bases not matched to a gene. This chain's CDR3 is CASSLLAGASYNEQFF. In nucleotides, the CDR3 is TGTGCCAGCAGCCTATTAGCGGGAGCCTCCTACAATGAGCAGTTCTTC.

The chain has TRBV27 and TRBJ1-2; possibly TRBD1 for D (5 bases). V was shortened by 7 bases and J by 2 bases, with 14 bases between the two germline ends. Germline V CDR1 and CDR2: MNHEY, SMNVEV (reference sequence). The CDR3 contains 14 residues. The CDR3 spells CASTKFQGNYGYTF. The CDR3 DNA reads as TGTGCCAGCACCAAATTCCAGGGAAACTATGGCTACACCTTC.

The V gene is TRBV21-1, the J gene TRBJ2-1; the DNA was not used to check the table's D call, TRBD2. TRBV21-1 is shown as a pseudogene. This CDR3 has 13 amino acids. CDR3 DNA: TGTGCCAGCACCCGATCGGGGGAAGTTGAGCAGTTCTTC. Its translation is CASTRSGEVEQFF.

This clone was seen many times. The CDR3: CASSPLPGGYEQYF. The CDR3, as DNA: TGTGCCAGCTCACCACTCCCAGGGGGCTACGAGCAGTACTTC. The gene calls are TRBV18 and TRBJ2-7, with TRBD1 matching over 7 bases. Germline CDR1 KGHSH, CDR2 LQKENI. Trimming removed 1 base from V and 3 bases from J; junction bases left unmatched: 3. This CDR3 is 14 amino acids long.

J is TRBJ1-1 and V is TRBV19; 9 nucleotides line up with TRBD1. Germline assignment: CDR1 LNHDA and CDR2 SQIVND (reference sequence). The V segment lost 5 bases and the J segment 6 bases; nucleotides outside the gene matches: 7. This CDR3 has 14 residues. The CDR3 loop reads CASSGDRVRAEAFF. Here the CDR3 DNA reads TGTGCCAGTAGTGGGGACAGGGTTAGGGCTGAAGCTTTCTTT. The entire variable domain, with the rest obtained from reference TRBV19 and TRBJ1-1, is as follows: DGGITQSPKYLFRKEGQNVTLSCEQNLNHDAMYWYRQDPGQGLRLIYYSQIVNDFQKGDIAEGYSVSREKKESFPLTVTSAQKNPTAFYLCASSGDRVRAEAFFGQGTRLTVV.

The chain carries TRBV5-4 and TRBJ2-1; D is unresolved. The CDR3 has 15 amino acids. CDR1 SGHNT and CDR2 YYREEE come from the germline V gene (reference sequence). The V and J ends lost 4 bases and 7 bases respectively, with 18 bases between them. CDR3 region: CASSTSVGGLNEQFF. CDR3 coding DNA: TGTGCCAGCAGCACCAGCGTAGGCGGTTTGAATGAGCAGTTCTTC.

V usage is TRBV19 and J usage is TRBJ2-2, with D possibly matching TRBD2 (6 bases). V shed 7 bases and J shed 6 bases, with 21 bases lying between them. The CDR3 extends over 16 amino acids. Germline lookup yields CDR1 LNHDA and CDR2 SQIVND (reference sequence). CDR3 in DNA: TGTGCCAGTATCCCCAGGGCGGGACTCGTCCCCGGGGAGCTGTTTTTT. It translates to CASIPRAGLVPGELFF.

The chain uses TRBV15 and TRBJ1-2; TRBD1 matches 8 bases. The V and J ends lost 3 bases and 2 bases, in that order; junction bases with no gene match: 8. This CDR3 comprises 16 residues. CDR1 LNHNV and CDR2 YYDKDF come from the germline V gene (reference sequence). CDR3 sequence reads: CATSRGDRSRNYGYTF. The CDR3 DNA reads as TGTGCCACCAGCAGGGGGGACAGGAGCAGGAACTATGGCTACACCTTC.